This TCR beta chain was obtained from a study of response to subunit inactivated influenza vaccine. Study conclusions and caveats: It was suggested by the authors that few new T cells are recruited by each seasonal influenza vaccination.

Germline CDR1 reads MNHNS; CDR2 reads SASEGT. J was trimmed by 0 bases and V by 4 bases; bases with no gene match: 10. The CDR3 extends over 17 amino acids. Note on this clonotype: Its antigen is unidentified.

MiXCR, applied by TCRdb to the RT-PCR reads, yields one record per CDR3 protein. The table shows roughly 700,000 distinct CDR3 sequences, with less than 20% occurring only once. This chain joins TRBV6-1 and TRBJ2-7, with TRBD2 matching 9 bases. This sequence originates from a middle-aged man who received an inactivated influenza vaccine. Sequencing was performed on PBMCs from blood, taken approximately 13 days after vaccination. The DNA of the CDR3 is TGTGCCAGCAGTGCTATAGGGCTAGCGGGGTTCTCCTACGAGCAGTACTTC. Translated: CASSAIGLAGFSYEQYF.